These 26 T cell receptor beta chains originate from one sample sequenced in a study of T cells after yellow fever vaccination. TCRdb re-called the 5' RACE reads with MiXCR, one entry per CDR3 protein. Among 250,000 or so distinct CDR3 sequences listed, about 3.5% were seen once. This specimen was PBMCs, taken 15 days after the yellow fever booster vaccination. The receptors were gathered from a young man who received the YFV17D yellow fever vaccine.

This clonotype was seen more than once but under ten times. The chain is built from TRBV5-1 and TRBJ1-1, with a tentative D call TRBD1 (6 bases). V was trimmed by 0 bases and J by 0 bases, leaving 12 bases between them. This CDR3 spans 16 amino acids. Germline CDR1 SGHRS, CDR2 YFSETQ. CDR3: CASSLVFQGMNTEAFF. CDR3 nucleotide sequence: TGCGCCAGCAGCTTGGTATTCCAGGGGATGAACACTGAAGCTTTCTTT.

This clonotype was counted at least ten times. This chain's CDR3 is CASSFGGSGELFF. Written as DNA, the CDR3 is TGTGCCAGCAGTTTCGGGGGCTCAGGGGAGCTGTTTTTT. The chain carries TRBV12-3 or TRBV12-4 and TRBJ2-2; D is tentatively TRBD1 or TRBD2 (6 bases each). This CDR3 spans 13 amino acids. V was clipped by 3 bases and J by 8 bases, with 10 bases between them.

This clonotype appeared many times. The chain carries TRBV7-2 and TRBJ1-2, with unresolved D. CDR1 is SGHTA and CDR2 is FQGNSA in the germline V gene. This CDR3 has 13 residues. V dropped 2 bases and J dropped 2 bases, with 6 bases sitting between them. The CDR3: CASSLIGNYGYTF. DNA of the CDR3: TGTGCCAGCAGCTTAATTGGGAACTATGGCTACACCTTC.

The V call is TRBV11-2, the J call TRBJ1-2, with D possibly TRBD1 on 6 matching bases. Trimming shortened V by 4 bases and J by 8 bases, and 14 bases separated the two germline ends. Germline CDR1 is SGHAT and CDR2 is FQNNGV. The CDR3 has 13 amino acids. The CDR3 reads CASSSYRVGGYTF. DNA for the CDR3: TGTGCCAGCAGCTCATACAGGGTGGGGGGCTACACCTTC.

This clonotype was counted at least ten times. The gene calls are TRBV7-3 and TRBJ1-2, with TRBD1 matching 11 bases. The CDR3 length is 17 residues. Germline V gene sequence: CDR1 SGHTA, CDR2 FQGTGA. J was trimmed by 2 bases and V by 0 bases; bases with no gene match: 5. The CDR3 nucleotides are TGTGCCAGCAGCTTAACTAGGACAGGGGGCGAAAACTATGGCTACACCTTC. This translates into CASSLTRTGGENYGYTF.

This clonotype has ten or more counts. CDR3 nucleotides: TGCGCCAGCAGCTGGAACCAACACATACAAAATGAGCAGTTCTTC. Protein sequence: CASSWNQHIQNEQFF. The V and J genes are TRBV5-1 and TRBJ2-1, with D uncertain. CDR1 SGHRS and CDR2 YFSETQ come from the germline V gene. Trimming took 3 bases from V and 7 from J, leaving 17 bases between them. The CDR3 is 15 residues long. Supplemented by reference TRBV5-1 and TRBJ2-1, the full variable domain reads KAGVTQTPRYLIKTRGQQVTLSCSPISGHRSVSWYQQTPGQGLQFLFEYFSETQRNKGNFPGRFSGRQFSNSRSEMNVSTLELGDSALYLCASSWNQHIQNEQFFGPGTRLTVL.

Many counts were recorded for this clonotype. The CDR3 DNA follows: TGCGCCAGCAGCGACCGGACAGGGAACACTGAAGCTTTCTTT. It translates to CASSDRTGNTEAFF. The chain employs TRBV4-1 and TRBJ1-1, with TRBD1 identical over 7 bases. With 5 bases clipped from V and 1 base from J, the junction kept 4 bases outside the gene matches. This CDR3 comprises 14 residues. Germline CDR1 MGHRA, CDR2 YSYEKL.

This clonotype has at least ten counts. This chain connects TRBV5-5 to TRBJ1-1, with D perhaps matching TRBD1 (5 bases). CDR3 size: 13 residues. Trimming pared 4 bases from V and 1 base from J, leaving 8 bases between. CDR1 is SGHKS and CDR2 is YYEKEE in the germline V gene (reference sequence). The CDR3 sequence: CASSITGNTEAFF. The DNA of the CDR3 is TGTGCCAGCAGCATCACAGGGAACACTGAAGCTTTCTTT.

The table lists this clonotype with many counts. The DNA of the CDR3 is TGTGCCAGCAGCTTAGGGACAGGGGGACTATACGAGCAGTACTTC. It yields the protein CASSLGTGGLYEQYF. The chain recombines TRBV11-2 with TRBJ2-7; the match to TRBD1 covers 10 bases. Per germline, CDR1 SGHAT and CDR2 FQNNGV. This CDR3 is built from 15 residues. Trimming removed 1 base from V and 4 bases from J; junction bases left unmatched: 4.

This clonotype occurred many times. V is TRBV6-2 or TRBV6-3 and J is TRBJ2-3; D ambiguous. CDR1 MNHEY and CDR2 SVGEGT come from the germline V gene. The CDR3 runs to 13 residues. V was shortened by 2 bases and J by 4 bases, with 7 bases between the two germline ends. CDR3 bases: TGTGCCAGCAGTTACGAAGTGCCAGATACGCAGTATTTT. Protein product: CASSYEVPDTQYF.

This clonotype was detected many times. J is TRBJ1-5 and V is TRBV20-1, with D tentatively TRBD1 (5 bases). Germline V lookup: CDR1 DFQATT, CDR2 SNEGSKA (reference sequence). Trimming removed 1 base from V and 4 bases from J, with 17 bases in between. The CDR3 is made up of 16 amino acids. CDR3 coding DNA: TGCAGTGCTAGAGTTGGGGACGGATTGGGGAATCAGCCCCAGCATTTT. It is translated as CSARVGDGLGNQPQHF.

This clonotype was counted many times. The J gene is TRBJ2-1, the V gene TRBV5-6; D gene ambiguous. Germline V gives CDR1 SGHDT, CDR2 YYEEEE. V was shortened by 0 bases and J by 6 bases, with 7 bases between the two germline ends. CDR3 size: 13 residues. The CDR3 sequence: CASSLDSPNEQFF. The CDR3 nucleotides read TGTGCCAGCAGCTTGGACAGTCCCAATGAGCAGTTCTTC. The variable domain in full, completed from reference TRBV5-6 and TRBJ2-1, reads DAGVTQSPTHLIKTRGQQVTLRCSPKSGHDTVSWYQQALGQGPQFIFQYYEEEERQRGNFPDRFSGHQFPNYSSELNVNALLLGDSALYLCASSLDSPNEQFFGPGTRLTVL.

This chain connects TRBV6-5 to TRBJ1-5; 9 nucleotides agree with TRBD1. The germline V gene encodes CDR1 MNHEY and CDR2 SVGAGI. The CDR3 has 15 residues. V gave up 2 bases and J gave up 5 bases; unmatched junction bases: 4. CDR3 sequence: CASSYNRDRDQPQHF. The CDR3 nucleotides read TGTGCCAGCAGTTACAATCGGGACAGGGATCAGCCCCAGCATTTT.

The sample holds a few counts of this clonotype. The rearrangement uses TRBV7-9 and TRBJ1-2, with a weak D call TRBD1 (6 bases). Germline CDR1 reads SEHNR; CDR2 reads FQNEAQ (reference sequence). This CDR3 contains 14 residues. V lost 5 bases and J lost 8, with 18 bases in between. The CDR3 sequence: CASSQQAGVFGYTF. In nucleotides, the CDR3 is TGTGCCAGCAGCCAACAGGCAGGGGTGTTCGGCTACACCTTC.

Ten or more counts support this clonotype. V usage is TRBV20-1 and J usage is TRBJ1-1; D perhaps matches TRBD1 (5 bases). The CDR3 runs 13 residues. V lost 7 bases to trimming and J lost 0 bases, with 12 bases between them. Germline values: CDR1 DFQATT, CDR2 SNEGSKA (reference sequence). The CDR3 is CSVAQDVNTEAFF. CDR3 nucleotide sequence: TGCAGTGTCGCACAGGACGTGAACACTGAAGCTTTCTTT.

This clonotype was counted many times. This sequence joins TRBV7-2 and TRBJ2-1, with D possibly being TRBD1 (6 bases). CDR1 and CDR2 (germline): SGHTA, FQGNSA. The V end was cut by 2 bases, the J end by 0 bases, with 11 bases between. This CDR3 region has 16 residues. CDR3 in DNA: TGTGCCAGCAGCTTACAGGGGACGAGCTCCTACAATGAGCAGTTCTTC. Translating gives CASSLQGTSSYNEQFF.

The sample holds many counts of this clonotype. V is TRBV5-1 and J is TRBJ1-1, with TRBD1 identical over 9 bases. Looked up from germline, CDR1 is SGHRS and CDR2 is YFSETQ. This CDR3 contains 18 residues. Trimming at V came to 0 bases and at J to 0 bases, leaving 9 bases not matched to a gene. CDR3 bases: TGCGCCAGCAGCTTGGAGCTCGGGACAGGGACCATGAACACTGAAGCTTTCTTT. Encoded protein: CASSLELGTGTMNTEAFF.

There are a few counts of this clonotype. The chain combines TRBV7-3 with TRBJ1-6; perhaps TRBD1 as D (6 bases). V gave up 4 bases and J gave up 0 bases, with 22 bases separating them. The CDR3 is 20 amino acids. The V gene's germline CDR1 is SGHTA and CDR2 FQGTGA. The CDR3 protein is CASSSSSRGFPSSYNSPLHF. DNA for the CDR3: TGTGCCAGCAGCTCCTCCTCCAGGGGTTTCCCAAGCTCCTATAATTCACCCCTCCACTTT. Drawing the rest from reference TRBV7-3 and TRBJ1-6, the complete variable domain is GAGVSQTPSNKVTEKGKYVELRCDPISGHTALYWYRQSLGQGPEFLIYFQGTGAADDSGLPNDRFFAVRPEGSVSTLKIQRTERGDSAVYLCASSSSSRGFPSSYNSPLHFGNGTRLTVT.

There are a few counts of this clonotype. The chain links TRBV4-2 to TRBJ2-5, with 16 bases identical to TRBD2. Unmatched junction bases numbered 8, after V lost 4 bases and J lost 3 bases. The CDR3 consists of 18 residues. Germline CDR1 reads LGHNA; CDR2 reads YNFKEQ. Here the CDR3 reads CASSPGLAGGGKEETQYF. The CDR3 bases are TGTGCCAGCAGCCCGGGACTAGCGGGGGGGGGGAAGGAAGAGACCCAGTACTTC.

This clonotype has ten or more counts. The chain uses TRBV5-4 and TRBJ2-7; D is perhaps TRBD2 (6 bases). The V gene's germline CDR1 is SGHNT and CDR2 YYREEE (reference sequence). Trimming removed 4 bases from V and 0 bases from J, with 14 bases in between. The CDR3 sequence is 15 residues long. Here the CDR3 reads CASSPVRDSSYEQYF. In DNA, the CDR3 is TGTGCCAGCAGCCCGGTGCGGGATAGCTCCTACGAGCAGTACTTC.

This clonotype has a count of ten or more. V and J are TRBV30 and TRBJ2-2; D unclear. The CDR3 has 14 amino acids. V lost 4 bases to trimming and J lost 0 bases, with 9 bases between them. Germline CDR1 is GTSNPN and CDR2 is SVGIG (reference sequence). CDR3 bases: TGTGCCTGGATGTGGCAATCGAACACCGGGGAGCTGTTTTTT. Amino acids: CAWMWQSNTGELFF.

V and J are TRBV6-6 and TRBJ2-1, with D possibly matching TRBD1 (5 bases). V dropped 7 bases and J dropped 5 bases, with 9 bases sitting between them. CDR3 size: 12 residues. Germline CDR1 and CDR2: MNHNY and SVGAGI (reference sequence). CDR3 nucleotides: TGTGCCAGCACCCTGACAGACAATGAGCAGTTCTTC. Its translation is CASTLTDNEQFF.

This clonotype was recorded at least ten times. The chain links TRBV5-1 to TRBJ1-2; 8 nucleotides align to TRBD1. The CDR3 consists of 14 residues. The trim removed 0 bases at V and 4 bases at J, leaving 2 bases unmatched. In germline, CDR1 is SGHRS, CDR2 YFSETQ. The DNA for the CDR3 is TGCGCCAGCAGCTTGGCAACAGGGGGCTATGGCTACACCTTC. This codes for CASSLATGGYGYTF.

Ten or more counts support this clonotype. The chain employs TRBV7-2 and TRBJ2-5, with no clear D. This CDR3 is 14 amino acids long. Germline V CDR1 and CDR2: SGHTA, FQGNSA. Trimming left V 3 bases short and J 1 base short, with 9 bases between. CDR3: CASSFGPLQETQYF. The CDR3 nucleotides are TGTGCCAGCAGCTTCGGCCCTCTCCAAGAGACCCAGTACTTC.

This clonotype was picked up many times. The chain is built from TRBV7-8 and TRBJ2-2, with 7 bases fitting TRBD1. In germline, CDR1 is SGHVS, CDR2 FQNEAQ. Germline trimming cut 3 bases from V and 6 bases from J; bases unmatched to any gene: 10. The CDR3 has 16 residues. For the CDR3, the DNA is TGTGCCAGCAGCTTGATTTACAGGGGAGTTGCCGGGGAGCTGTTTTTT. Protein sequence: CASSLIYRGVAGELFF. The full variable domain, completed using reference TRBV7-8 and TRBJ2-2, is GAGVSQSPRYKVAKRGQDVALRCDPISGHVSLFWYQQALGQGPEFLTYFQNEAQLDKSGLPSDRFFAERPEGSVSTLKIQRTQQEDSAVYLCASSLIYRGVAGELFFGEGSRLTVL.

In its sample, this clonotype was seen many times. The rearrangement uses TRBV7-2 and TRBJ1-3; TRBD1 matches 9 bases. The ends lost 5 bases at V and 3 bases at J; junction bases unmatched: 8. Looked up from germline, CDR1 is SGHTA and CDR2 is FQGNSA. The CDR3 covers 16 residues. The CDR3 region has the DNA TGTGCCAGCAGCCCGGACAGGGGAATGAGTGGAAACACCATATATTTT. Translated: CASSPDRGMSGNTIYF.